A single sample is the source of the 14 T cell receptor beta chains below, sequenced in a study of molecular identifiers for immune sequencing clone quantification. TCRdb reprocessed the PCR reads via MiXCR and lists one record per CDR3 protein. The sample lists approximately 550,000 distinct CDR3 sequences, around 25% seen once, with over 0.6% in the top ten. What was sequenced was naive CD8+ T cells from blood, with Jurkat cell RNA spiked in. Regarding subset: FACS-sorted CD8+CD4-CCR7+CD45RA+ naive T cells. These receptors all stem from a human donor in good health. Some libraries in this study had Jurkat cell RNA spiked in.

The chain is built from TRBV20-1 and TRBJ1-1, with 9 bases lining up with TRBD1. V lost 1 base and J lost 0; bases outside the gene matches: 18. Germline CDR1 reads DFQATT; CDR2 reads SNEGSKA (reference sequence). This CDR3 region has 20 residues. In DNA, the CDR3 is TGCAGTGCTAGAGCTCTGCCCAATACAGGGGGCCGAGTAGTGAACACTGAAGCTTTCTTT. Protein product: CSARALPNTGGRVVNTEAFF.

This clonotype has only a few counts. V and J are TRBV20-1 and TRBJ1-2, with D unclear. Germline CDR1 reads DFQATT; CDR2 reads SNEGSKA (reference sequence). The length of the CDR3 is 14 residues. With 3 bases removed from V and 5 bases from J, the gap between germline ends came to 16 bases. CDR3 nucleotide sequence: TGCAGTGCTAGCTTCCGTTGGCAGAGTTATGGCTACACCTTC. Translated: CSASFRWQSYGYTF.

The chain has TRBV6-1 and TRBJ1-1; tentatively, D is TRBD1 (6 bases). CDR3 length: 15 amino acids. Looked up from germline, CDR1 is MNHNS and CDR2 is SASEGT. V lost 6 bases, J lost 1 base, and 15 bases lay in between. The CDR3 sequence: CASSPIQGTNTEAFF. Written as DNA, the CDR3 is TGTGCCAGCAGCCCGATACAGGGCACGAACACTGAAGCTTTCTTT.

This clonotype was counted between two and nine times. V gene TRBV7-9 combines with J gene TRBJ1-1, with 7 bases fitting TRBD1. The CDR3 totals 16 residues. Germline CDR1 and CDR2: SEHNR and FQNEAQ (reference sequence). Trimming took 5 bases from V and 3 from J; bases not matched to a gene: 12. The CDR3: CASSPRQGEKHTEAFF. The CDR3 DNA reads TGTGCCAGCAGCCCCAGGCAGGGGGAGAAGCACACTGAAGCTTTCTTT.

This clonotype was counted a few times. The genes are TRBV5-4 and TRBJ2-7, with a tentative D call TRBD1 (6 bases). CDR1 is SGHNT and CDR2 is YYREEE in the germline V gene (reference sequence). V lost 2 bases to trimming and J lost 3 bases, with 15 bases between them. CDR3 size: 15 residues. CDR3 bases: TGTGCCAGCAGCTTAGGCTGGGGGCCTAGCTACGAGCAGTACTTC. Its translation: CASSLGWGPSYEQYF.

This clonotype has only a few counts. This rearrangement joins TRBV19 to TRBJ2-1, with D unclear. The CDR3 extends over 18 amino acids. V was pared by 5 bases and J by 0 bases, with 20 bases between. Germline V gene lookup returns CDR1 LNHDA and CDR2 SQIVND (reference sequence). The CDR3 nucleotides read TGTGCCAGTAGTCTCGTCCGGTATACATCAAGCTCCTACAATGAGCAGTTCTTC. Translation gives CASSLVRYTSSSYNEQFF.

This clonotype was detected a few times. The chain couples TRBV27 to TRBJ1-5; TRBD1 matches 7 bases. CDR1 is MNHEY and CDR2 is SMNVEV in the germline V gene (reference sequence). The trim removed 7 bases at V and 6 bases at J, leaving 9 bases unmatched. The CDR3 loop spans 14 amino acids. In nucleotides, the CDR3 is TGTGCCAGCAAAGGGACAGTGTCTGCTCAGCCCCAGCATTTT. It codes for CASKGTVSAQPQHF.

This clonotype was seen a few times. V gene TRBV10-3 combines with J gene TRBJ2-3, with D perhaps matching TRBD1 (5 bases). Trimming removed 3 bases from V and 0 bases from J, with 19 bases in between. Germline V gene data show CDR1 as ENHRY and CDR2 as SYGVKD. The CDR3 has 18 amino acids. CDR3 sequence (DNA): TGTGCCATCAGTGACCCCGTGGGGCAGGGCACTAGCACAGATACGCAGTATTTT. It translates to CAISDPVGQGTSTDTQYF.

The sample holds a few counts of this clonotype. The J gene is TRBJ2-1, the V gene TRBV29-1; unclear D gene. CDR1 and CDR2 (germline): SQVTM, ANQGSEA. The CDR3 has 11 amino acids. Trimming cost V 7 bases and J 8 bases, with 12 bases left between them. The CDR3 region is CSAGPLDEQFF. CDR3 DNA: TGCAGCGCAGGCCCCTTAGATGAGCAGTTCTTC.

The CDR3 is CASSPQGMDTEAFF. CDR3 in DNA: TGTGCCAGCAGTCCACAGGGGATGGACACTGAAGCTTTCTTT. The chain uses TRBV27 and TRBJ1-1, with TRBD1 matching over 7 bases. This CDR3 has 14 residues. Germline-derived CDR1 and CDR2 are MNHEY and SMNVEV (reference sequence). V lost 5 bases, J lost 3 bases, and 6 bases stayed unmatched.

This clonotype has at least ten counts. This chain connects TRBV7-8 to TRBJ2-7; TRBD1 agrees at 7 bases. Per the germline V gene, CDR1 is SGHVS and CDR2 is FQNEAQ. The ends lost 5 bases at V and 2 bases at J; junction bases unmatched: 9. The CDR3 consists of 15 residues. CDR3 bases: TGTGCCAGCAGCCATCTGGGGACAGAGCCCTACGAGCAGTACTTC. The encoded protein is CASSHLGTEPYEQYF.

This clonotype was detected ten times or more. This sequence joins TRBV20-1 and TRBJ1-1; no firm D call. CDR1 DFQATT and CDR2 SNEGSKA come from the germline V gene (reference sequence). The CDR3 is 15 amino acids. V lost 0 bases and J 4 bases, leaving 15 bases between the germline ends. CDR3 nucleotide sequence: TGCAGTGCTAGAGATTGGGCGCAGGCTGGCACTGAAGCTTTCTTT. Protein product: CSARDWAQAGTEAFF.

This clonotype was found a few times. This chain connects TRBV7-3 to TRBJ2-3, with a tentative D call TRBD2 (6 bases). Per germline, CDR1 SGHTA and CDR2 FQGTGA. CDR3 size: 16 residues. The V and J ends lost 2 bases and 2 bases respectively, with 14 bases between them. The CDR3 DNA follows: TGTGCCAGCAGCTTAGTACACGGAGGGGCCACAGATACGCAGTATTTT. Its protein is CASSLVHGGATDTQYF.

This clonotype appeared a few times. This chain joins TRBV7-9 and TRBJ2-5; 7 bases match TRBD1. CDR3 length: 15 residues. V trimming: 6 bases; J trimming: 0 bases; junction bases outside the gene matches: 7. The germline gives CDR1 SEHNR, CDR2 FQNEAQ (reference sequence). CDR3 residues: CASSGTDGYQETQYF. The CDR3 DNA sequence: TGTGCCAGCAGTGGGACAGATGGCTACCAAGAGACCCAGTACTTC.